The 9 T cell receptor beta chains listed next were all sequenced from one sample in a study of vaccination effects on CD4 cells after COVID-19. Antigen-specific CD4+ T cells were expanded with viral peptide pools in the ViraFEST assay before sequencing. Between days 10 and 11 of culture, CD4+ T cells were separated out. Each participant was administered two doses of either the BNT162b2 or the mRNA-1273 vaccine. This table comes from immunoSEQ multiplex PCR, and its TCRdb copy is limited to in-frame clones, with some not included. The sample shows about 31,000 clones, less than 80% of them seen only once. These receptors lack a known antigen. The starting material was CD4+ T cells from PBMCs cultured with SARS-CoV-2 spike peptides, obtained after COVID-19 vaccination. The receptors originated from a human donor who received a COVID-19 vaccine.

The chain combines TRBV5-6 with TRBJ2-5; D ambiguous. In germline, CDR1 is SGHDT, CDR2 YYEEEE. The CDR3 contains 14 residues. Trimming pared 0 bases from V and 0 bases from J, leaving 6 bases between. CDR3 coding DNA: TGTGCCAGCAGCTTGGGAATGGACCAAGAGACCCAGTACTTC. Translated: CASSLGMDQETQYF.

The chain has TRBV19 and TRBJ2-7; possible D gene TRBD2, 6 bases. V shed 5 bases and J shed 2 bases, with 16 bases lying between them. Germline V gives CDR1 LNHDA, CDR2 SQIVND (reference sequence). This CDR3 spans 15 amino acids. The chain's CDR3 is CASSFGGVDPYEQYF. The CDR3 region has the DNA TGTGCCAGTAGTTTTGGAGGGGTAGACCCCTACGAGCAGTACTTC. Full variable domain (outside the CDR3, taken from reference TRBV19 and TRBJ2-7): DGGITQSPKYLFRKEGQNVTLSCEQNLNHDAMYWYRQDPGQGLRLIYYSQIVNDFQKGDIAEGYSVSREKKESFPLTVTSAQKNPTAFYLCASSFGGVDPYEQYFGPGTRLTVT.

The V call is TRBV15, the J call TRBJ1-4, with 7 bases identical to TRBD1. Looked up from germline, CDR1 is LNHNV and CDR2 is YYDKDF (reference sequence). V trimming: 0 bases; J trimming: 8 bases; junction bases outside the gene matches: 9. The length of the CDR3 is 16 residues. The CDR3 DNA reads TGTGCCACCAGCAGAGATAGGTACAGGGGCGACGAAAAACTGTTTTTT. This translates into CATSRDRYRGDEKLFF.

J is TRBJ2-7 and V is TRBV5-4; the match to TRBD1 covers 12 bases. In germline, CDR1 is SGHNT, CDR2 YYREEE (reference sequence). Trimming cost V 4 bases and J 7 bases; bases outside gene matches: 12. The CDR3 sequence is 16 residues long. In DNA, the CDR3 is TGTGCCAGCAGCGGAGGGACAGGGGGCTACTTGGGGGAGCAGTACTTC. Translated: CASSGGTGGYLGEQYF.

V usage is TRBV7-8 and J usage is TRBJ2-3, with 8 bases matching TRBD2. J gave up 2 bases and V 6 bases, and 7 bases lay outside the gene matches. The CDR3 has 15 residues. Germline assignment: CDR1 SGHVS and CDR2 FQNEAQ. CDR3 DNA sequence: TGTGCCAGCAGACCACCGGGACTAGTCACAGATACGCAGTATTTT. It is translated as CASRPPGLVTDTQYF.

This chain joins TRBV20-1 and TRBJ1-1; 7 nucleotides align to TRBD1. V shed 4 bases, J shed 8 bases, and the junction held 4 bases outside the gene matches. The CDR3 spans 11 residues. Germline CDR1 and CDR2: DFQATT and SNEGSKA (reference sequence). CDR3 region: CSAIPDREAFF. CDR3 DNA sequence: TGCAGTGCTATCCCGGACAGGGAAGCTTTCTTT.

This clone was counted only a few times. The chain has TRBV9 and TRBJ1-6; D perhaps matches TRBD1 (5 bases). Germline CDR1 reads SGDLS; CDR2 reads YYNGEE. The CDR3 totals 14 residues. V was pared by 0 bases and J by 7 bases, with 8 bases between. CDR3 DNA: TGTGCCAGCAGCGTAGCACAGGAGAATTCACCCCTCCACTTT. It is translated as CASSVAQENSPLHF.

This clone was observed a few times. The chain recombines TRBV12-3 or TRBV12-4 with TRBJ1-2; D not resolved. The CDR3 consists of 13 residues. Trimming took off 4 bases at V and 5 bases at J, with 11 bases between the two ends. The CDR3 DNA sequence: TGTGCCAGCAGTTCGATGCTGCAGTATGGCTACACCTTC. This gives the protein CASSSMLQYGYTF.

Only a few counts were recorded for this clone. The genes are TRBV5-1 and TRBJ1-2; D is unresolved. The germline V gene has CDR1 SGHRS and CDR2 YFSETQ. The CDR3 consists of 14 residues. Trimming shortened V by 1 base and J by 7 bases, and 14 bases separated the two germline ends. CDR3 DNA sequence: TGCGCCAGCAGCTTGCTGGATACTGAGGGTGGCTACACCTTC. Translating it yields CASSLLDTEGGYTF.